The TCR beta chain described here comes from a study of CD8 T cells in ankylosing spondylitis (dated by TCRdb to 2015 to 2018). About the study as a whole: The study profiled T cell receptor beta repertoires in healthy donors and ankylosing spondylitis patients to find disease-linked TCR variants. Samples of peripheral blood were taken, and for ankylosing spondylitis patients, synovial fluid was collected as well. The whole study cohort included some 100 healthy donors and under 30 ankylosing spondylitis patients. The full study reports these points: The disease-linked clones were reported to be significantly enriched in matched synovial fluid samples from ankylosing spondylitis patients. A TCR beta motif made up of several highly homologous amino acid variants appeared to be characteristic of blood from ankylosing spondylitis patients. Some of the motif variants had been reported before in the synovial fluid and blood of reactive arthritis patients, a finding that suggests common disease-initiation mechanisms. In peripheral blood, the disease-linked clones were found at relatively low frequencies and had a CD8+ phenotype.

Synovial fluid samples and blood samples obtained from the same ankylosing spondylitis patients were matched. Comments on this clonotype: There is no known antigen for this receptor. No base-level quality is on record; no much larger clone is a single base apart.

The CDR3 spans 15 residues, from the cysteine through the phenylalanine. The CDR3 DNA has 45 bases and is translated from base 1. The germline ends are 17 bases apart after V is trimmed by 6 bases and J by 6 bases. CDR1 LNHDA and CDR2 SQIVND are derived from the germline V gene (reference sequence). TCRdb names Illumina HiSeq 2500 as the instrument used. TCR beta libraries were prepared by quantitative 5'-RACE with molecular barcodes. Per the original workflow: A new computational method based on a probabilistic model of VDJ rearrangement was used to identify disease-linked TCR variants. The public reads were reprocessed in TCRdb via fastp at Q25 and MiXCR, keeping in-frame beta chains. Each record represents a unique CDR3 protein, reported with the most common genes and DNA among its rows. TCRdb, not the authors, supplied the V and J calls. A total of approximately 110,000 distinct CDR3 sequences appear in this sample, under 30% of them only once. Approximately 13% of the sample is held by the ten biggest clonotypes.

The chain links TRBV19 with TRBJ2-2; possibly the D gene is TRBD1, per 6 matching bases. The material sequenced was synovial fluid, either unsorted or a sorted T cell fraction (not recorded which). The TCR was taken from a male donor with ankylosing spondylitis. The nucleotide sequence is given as TGTGCCAGTAGAAGTCACAGGGAGAGTCCCGGGGAGCTGTTTTTT. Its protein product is CASRSHRESPGELFF. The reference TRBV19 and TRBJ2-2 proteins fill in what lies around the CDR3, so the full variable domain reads DGGITQSPKYLFRKEGQNVTLSCEQNLNHDAMYWYRQDPGQGLRLIYYSQIVNDFQKGDIAEGYSVSREKKESFPLTVTSAQKNPTAFYLCASRSHRESPGELFFGEGSRLTVL.